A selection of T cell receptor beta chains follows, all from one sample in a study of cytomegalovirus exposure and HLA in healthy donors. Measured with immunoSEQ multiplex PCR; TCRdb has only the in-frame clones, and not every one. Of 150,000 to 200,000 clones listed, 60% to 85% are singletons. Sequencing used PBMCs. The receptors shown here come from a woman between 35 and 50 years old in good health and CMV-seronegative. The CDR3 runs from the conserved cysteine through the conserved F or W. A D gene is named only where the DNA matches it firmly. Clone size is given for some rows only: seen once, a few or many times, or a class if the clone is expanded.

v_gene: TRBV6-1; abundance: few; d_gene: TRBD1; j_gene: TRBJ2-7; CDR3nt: TGTGCCAGCAGTGAGGGGACAGGGACGAGATACGAGCAGTACTTC; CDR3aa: CASSEGTGTRYEQYF
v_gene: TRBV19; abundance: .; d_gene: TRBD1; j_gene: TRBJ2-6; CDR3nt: TGTGCCAGTAGTGGACAACAGGGGGGCGTCCTGACTTTC; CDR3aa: CASSGQQGGVLTF
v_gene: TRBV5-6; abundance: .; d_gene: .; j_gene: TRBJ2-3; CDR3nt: TGTGCCAGCAGCGCGGATCGGACTGAAACAGATACGCAGTATTTT; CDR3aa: CASSADRTETDTQYF
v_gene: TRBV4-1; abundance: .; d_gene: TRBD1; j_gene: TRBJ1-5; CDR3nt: TGCGCCAGCAGCCAAGAAACCGGGACAGGGGGCTTCTATAGCAATCAGCCCCAGCATTTT; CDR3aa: CASSQETGTGGFYSNQPQHF
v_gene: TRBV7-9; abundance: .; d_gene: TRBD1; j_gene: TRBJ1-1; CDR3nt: TGTGCCAGCAGCTTAGGAATCGGGGACAGGGGAACTGAAGCTTTCTTT; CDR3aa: CASSLGIGDRGTEAFF
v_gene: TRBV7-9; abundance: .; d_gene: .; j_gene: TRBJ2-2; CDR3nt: TGTGCCAGCAGCTTAGCGTCAACCGGGGAGCTGTTTTTT; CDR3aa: CASSLASTGELFF
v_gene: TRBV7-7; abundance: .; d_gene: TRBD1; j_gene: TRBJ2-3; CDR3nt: TGTGCCAGCAGCCCTAGACAGGGGTTTCTTACAGATACGCAGTATTTT; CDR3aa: CASSPRQGFLTDTQYF
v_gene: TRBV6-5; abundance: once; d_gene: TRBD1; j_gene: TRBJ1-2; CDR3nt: TGTGCCAGCAGTTACAGATCCTGGGACAGTAACTATGGCTACACCTTC; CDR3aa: CASSYRSWDSNYGYTF
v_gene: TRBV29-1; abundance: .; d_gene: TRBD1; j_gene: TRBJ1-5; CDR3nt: TGCAGCGTAGCACAGGGGGCGCGGGGCCAGCCCCAGCATTTT; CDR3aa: CSVAQGARGQPQHF
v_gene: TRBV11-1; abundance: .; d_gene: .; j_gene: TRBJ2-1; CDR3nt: TGTGCCAGCAGCTTAGGCGGGGACGCCATGAGGGGGCAGTTCTTC; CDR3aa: CASSLGGDAMRGQFF
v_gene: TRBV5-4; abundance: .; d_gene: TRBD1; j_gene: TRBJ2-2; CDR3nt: TGTGCCAGCAGGAATCACTCGGGACAGGGTGGTACCGGGGAGCTGTTTTTT; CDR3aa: CASRNHSGQGGTGELFF
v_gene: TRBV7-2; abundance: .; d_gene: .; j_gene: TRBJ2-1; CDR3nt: TGTGCCAGCAGCGCCGGGACACCGGACTCCTACAATGAGCAGTTCTTC; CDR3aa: CASSAGTPDSYNEQFF
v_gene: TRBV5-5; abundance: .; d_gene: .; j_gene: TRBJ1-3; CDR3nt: TGTGCCAGCAGCTGGGTGGAGAGCTCTGGAAACACCATATATTTT; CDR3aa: CASSWVESSGNTIYF
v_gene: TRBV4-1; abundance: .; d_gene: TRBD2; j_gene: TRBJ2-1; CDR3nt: TGCGCCAGCAGCCAATTGAGCGGGGGGTACAATGAGCAGTTCTTC; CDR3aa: CASSQLSGGYNEQFF
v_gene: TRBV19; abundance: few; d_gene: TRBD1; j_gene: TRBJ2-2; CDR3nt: TGTGCCAGTAGTAGGGGACAGGGATATTACACCGGGGAGCTGTTTTTT; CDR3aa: CASSRGQGYYTGELFF
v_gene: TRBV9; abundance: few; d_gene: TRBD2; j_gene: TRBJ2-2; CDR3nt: TGTGCCAGCAGGTGGGCGGGAGAGGACGGGGAGCTGTTTTTT; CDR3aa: CASRWAGEDGELFF
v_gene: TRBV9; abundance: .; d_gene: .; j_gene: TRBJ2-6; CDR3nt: TGTGCCAGCAGCGTCAACTCTGGGGCCAACGTCCTGACTTTC; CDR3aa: CASSVNSGANVLTF
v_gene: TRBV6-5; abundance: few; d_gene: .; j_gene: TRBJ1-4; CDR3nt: TGTGCCAGCAGTAGCCCGGGAGTGGAGAAACTGTTTTTT; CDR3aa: CASSSPGVEKLFF
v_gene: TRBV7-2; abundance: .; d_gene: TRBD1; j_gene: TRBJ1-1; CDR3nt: TGTGCCAGCAGCCTGGAGGCAGGGGGTATCGGCACTGAAGCTTTCTTT; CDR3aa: CASSLEAGGIGTEAFF
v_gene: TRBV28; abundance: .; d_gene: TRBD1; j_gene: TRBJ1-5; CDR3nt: TGTGCCAGCAACACAGGGGGCGGTCAGCCCCAGCATTTT; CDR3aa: CASNTGGGQPQHF
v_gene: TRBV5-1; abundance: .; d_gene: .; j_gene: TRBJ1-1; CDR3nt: TGCGCCAGCAGCTTGGCAGGGAACACTGAAGCTTTCTTT; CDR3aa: CASSLAGNTEAFF
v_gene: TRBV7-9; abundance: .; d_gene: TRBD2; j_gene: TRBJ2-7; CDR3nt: TGTGCCAGCAGCTTATCCCGCAGCGGGATCTCCTACGAGCAGTACTTC; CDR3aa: CASSLSRSGISYEQYF
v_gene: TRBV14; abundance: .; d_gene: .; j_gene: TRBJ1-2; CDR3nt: TGTGCCAGCAGCCAAGATGTAAAATATGGCTACACCTTC; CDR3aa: CASSQDVKYGYTF
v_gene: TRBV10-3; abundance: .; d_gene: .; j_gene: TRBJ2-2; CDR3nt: TGTGCCATCACCGAAAGGCAGGGTAGTACCGGGGAGCTGTTTTTT; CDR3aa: CAITERQGSTGELFF
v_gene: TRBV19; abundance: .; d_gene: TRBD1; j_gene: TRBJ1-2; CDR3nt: TGTGCCAGTACCGCTGACAGGGGTCATGGCTACACCTTC; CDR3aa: CASTADRGHGYTF